A single sample is the source of the 20 T cell receptor beta chains below, sequenced in a study of regulatory T cells in long-lasting Graves disease. Time point denoted: newly diagnosed GD, antithyroid drugs for less than 3 months. Scientists built the TCR library using RNA that was extracted from PBMCs. Investigators prepared the TCR beta libraries by applying iRepertoire HTBI primers and Arm-PCR of CDR3 regions. TCRdb passed the multiplex PCR reads through MiXCR, listing each CDR3 protein once. The repertoire holds hundreds of thousands of distinct CDR3 sequences, with approximately 16% as singletons. In addition, the sample was reused for a study of T cells in Graves' hyperthyroidism and ophthalmopathy.

The starting material was peripheral blood mononuclear cells (PBMCs), obtained at new diagnosis, from a patient treated with antithyroid drugs. These receptors were obtained from a woman aged 35-60 years with Graves disease.

This clonotype was recorded a few times. The J gene is TRBJ1-5, the V gene TRBV18; 9 bases line up with TRBD1. The CDR3 length is 14 residues. After removal of 6 bases from V and 6 bases from J, the junction contained 6 bases not matched to a gene. Germline V gene data show CDR1 as KGHSH and CDR2 as LQKENI. CDR3 in DNA: TGTGCCAGCTCGACCGGGACAGGGAGTCAGCCCCAGCATTTT. Protein sequence: CASSTGTGSQPQHF.

The gene calls are TRBV5-6 and TRBJ1-3, with TRBD1 identical over 9 bases. J was trimmed by 10 bases and V by 4 bases; bases with no gene match: 6. Germline V CDR1 and CDR2: SGHDT, YYEEEE. There are 13 residues in the CDR3. CDR3 protein: CASSQGQGRTIYF. The DNA of the CDR3 is TGTGCCAGCAGCCAGGGACAGGGAAGGACCATATATTTT.

The chain couples TRBV19 to TRBJ1-2; D unclear. Germline CDR1 and CDR2: LNHDA and SQIVND (reference sequence). Trimming took 6 bases from V and 0 from J, leaving 11 bases between them. The CDR3 has 14 amino acids. The CDR3 bases are TGTGCCAGTAGGAGACAACTCTCTAACTATGGCTACACCTTC. Its translation: CASRRQLSNYGYTF.

In this sample, this clonotype turned up many times. The CDR3 region has the DNA TGTGCCAGCAGCACCGGGGGGGCGGGTGAGCAGTTCTTC. It codes for CASSTGGAGEQFF. This chain uses TRBV11-2 with TRBJ2-1; 8 nucleotides line up with TRBD2. Germline V gives CDR1 SGHAT, CDR2 FQNNGV. J lost 9 bases, V lost 5 bases, and 6 bases had no gene match. There are 13 residues in the CDR3.

This clonotype was recorded at least ten times. At one end the junction does not follow the germline gene, possibly because of a read error. The chain joins TRBV5-1 to TRBJ1-6; a weak D match, TRBD1 (6 bases). The CDR3 consists of 13 residues. Germline CDR1 SGHRS, CDR2 YFSETQ. CDR3 in amino acids: CASSLGGGSPLHF. The CDR3 DNA sequence: TGTGCCAGCAGTTTAGGAGGGGGGTCACCCCTCCACTTT.

Turning to this clonotype: A much bigger clone sits one base away, suggesting this may be a read error. The conserved phenylalanine or tryptophan normally closing the CDR3 is absent here, so this likely arose from a read error. This rearrangement joins TRBV7-8 to TRBJ1-4, with TRBD1 as a possible D gene (5 bases). The length of the CDR3 is 13 residues. Trimming took off 4 bases at V and 8 bases at J, with 11 bases between the two ends. In germline, CDR1 is SGHVS, CDR2 FQNEAQ. The CDR3 protein is CASSSGPGEKLFL. The CDR3 DNA is TGTGCCAGCAGCTCAGGGCCAGGAGAAAAACTGTTTCTT.

This clonotype was observed many times. The genes are TRBV7-9 and TRBJ2-5; D is unresolved. Germline CDR1 reads SEHNR; CDR2 reads FQNEAQ (reference sequence). The germline V and J ends were trimmed by 6 bases and 1 base, with 6 bases remaining between them. The CDR3 spans 12 residues. The CDR3 nucleotides are TGTGCCAGCAGAGCGACCCAAGAGACCCAGTACTTC. Its translation: CASRATQETQYF. Using reference TRBV7-9 and TRBJ2-5 for the parts outside the CDR3, the full variable domain is DTGVSQNPRHKITKRGQNVTFRCDPISEHNRLYWYRQTLGQGPEFLTYFQNEAQLEKSRLLSDRFSAERPKGSFSTLEIQRTEQGDSAMYLCASRATQETQYFGPGTRLLVL.

This clonotype has a handful of counts. This may come from a read error, since a much larger clone is one base off. The chain couples TRBV7-9 to TRBJ2-5, with D tentatively TRBD1 (6 bases). The V gene's germline CDR1 is SEHNR and CDR2 FQNEAQ (reference sequence). The germline V and J ends were trimmed by 6 bases and 1 base, with 6 bases remaining between them. The CDR3 contains 12 residues. The CDR3 sequence: CASRGAQETQYF. The CDR3 nucleotides are TGTGCCAGCAGGGGGGCCCAAGAGACCCAGTACTTC.

The table lists this clonotype with many counts. The chain couples TRBV7-6 to TRBJ2-3, with unresolved D. Germline V gene lookup returns CDR1 SGHVS and CDR2 FNYEAQ. The V gene lost 0 bases and the J gene lost 4 bases, with 11 bases spanning the gap. This CDR3 is built from 15 residues. CDR3: CASSLATHRSDTQYF. The CDR3 DNA is TGTGCCAGCAGCTTAGCGACCCACAGATCAGATACGCAGTATTTT. Full variable domain (remainder filled in from reference TRBV7-6 and TRBJ2-3): GAGVSQSPRYKVTKRGQDVALRCDPISGHVSLYWYRQALGQGPEFLTYFNYEAQQDKSGLPNDRFSAERPEGSISTLTIQRTEQRDSAMYRCASSLATHRSDTQYFGPGTRLTVL.

This clonotype has at least ten counts. CDR3 in amino acids: CASSLSLQPQHF. CDR3 DNA sequence: TGTGCCAGCAGCCTATCTTTGCAGCCCCAGCATTTT. V is TRBV2 and J is TRBJ1-5; D is ambiguous. The length of the CDR3 is 12 residues. CDR1 is SNHLY and CDR2 is FYNNEI in the germline V gene. The germline V and J ends were trimmed by 6 bases and 7 bases, with 10 bases remaining between them.

This clonotype was detected a few times. The chain is built from TRBV29-1 and TRBJ2-6; D may be TRBD2 (6 bases). The V end was cut by 0 bases, the J end by 3 bases, with 12 bases between. The CDR3 runs to 16 residues. The germline V gene encodes CDR1 SQVTM and CDR2 ANQGSEA. In DNA, the CDR3 is TGCAGCGTTGAAGATCCGGGGGAGCGTGGGGCCAACGTCCTGACTTTC. Translated, it gives CSVEDPGERGANVLTF.

Concerning this clonotype itself: Because it lacks the conserved phenylalanine or tryptophan at the end, this CDR3 is likely a read error. The chain couples TRBV20-1 to TRBJ1-1; D unclear. V was shortened by 3 bases and J by 0 bases, with 8 bases between the two germline ends. Germline values: CDR1 DFQATT, CDR2 SNEGSKA (reference sequence). The CDR3 sequence is 13 residues long. CDR3 loop: CSASTSLNTEAFS. The CDR3 DNA reads as TGCAGTGCTAGTACCAGCCTGAACACTGAAGCTTTCTCT.

J is TRBJ1-5 and V is TRBV12-3 or TRBV12-4; D is undetermined. The ends were cut back, 7 bases at V and 0 bases at J, with 10 bases in the middle. The CDR3 length is 14 residues. The CDR3 loop is CASTWGYSNQPQHF. The CDR3 coding sequence is TGTGCCAGCACGTGGGGTTATAGCAATCAGCCCCAGCATTTT.

This clonotype was counted ten times or more. The V call is TRBV2, the J call TRBJ2-7; maybe TRBD2 (5 bases). Trimming left V 0 bases short and J 4 bases short, with 13 bases between. This CDR3 spans 15 amino acids. Germline V gene data show CDR1 as SNHLY and CDR2 as FYNNEI. The DNA for the CDR3 is TGTGCCAGCAGTGAAGCGGTGGGGAGTCAGTACGAGCAGTACTTC. Residues: CASSEAVGSQYEQYF.

This clonotype was seen repeatedly, ten times or more. The gene calls are TRBV11-2 and TRBJ1-1, with a tentative D call TRBD1 (5 bases). CDR3 length equals 13 residues. Trimming pared 5 bases from V and 4 bases from J, leaving 11 bases between. Germline V lookup: CDR1 SGHAT, CDR2 FQNNGV. The CDR3 sequence is CASSPGHATEAFF. The CDR3 DNA sequence: TGTGCCAGCAGCCCTGGACATGCCACTGAAGCTTTCTTT.

This clonotype was seen ten or more times. The gene calls are TRBV12-3 or TRBV12-4 and TRBJ2-1; TRBD2 aligns across 7 bases. After removal of 6 bases from V and 1 base from J, the junction contained 3 bases not matched to a gene. This CDR3 has 14 residues. CDR3 sequence reads: CASSWGGSYNEQFF. The CDR3 bases are TGTGCCAGCAGCTGGGGGGGTTCCTACAATGAGCAGTTCTTC.

This clonotype was seen repeatedly, ten times or more. V is TRBV19 and J is TRBJ1-5; D possibly corresponds to TRBD1 (5 bases). The CDR3 has 15 amino acids. V dropped 5 bases and J dropped 5 bases, with 16 bases sitting between them. Germline CDR1 and CDR2: LNHDA and SQIVND (reference sequence). The DNA for the CDR3 is TGTGCCAGTAGTCTGGGACGAACGCTCGATCAGCCCCAGCATTTT. It specifies CASSLGRTLDQPQHF.

The rearrangement uses TRBV2 and TRBJ2-1, with D unresolved. The length of the CDR3 is 11 residues. The germline gives CDR1 SNHLY, CDR2 FYNNEI. The V end was cut by 3 bases, the J end by 7 bases, with 4 bases between. CDR3 residues: CASSDKNEQFF. CDR3 coding DNA: TGTGCCAGCAGTGACAAAAATGAGCAGTTCTTC. Supplemented by reference TRBV2 and TRBJ2-1, the full variable domain reads EPEVTQTPSHQVTQMGQEVILRCVPISNHLYFYWYRQILGQKVEFLVSFYNNEISEKSEIFDDQFSVERPDGSNFTLKIRSTKLEDSAMYFCASSDKNEQFFGPGTRLTVL.

At least ten counts were recorded for this clonotype. The chain has TRBV28 and TRBJ2-7; unclear D gene. Germline CDR1 MDHEN, CDR2 SYDVKM. V was clipped by 2 bases and J by 1 base, with 15 bases between them. The CDR3 spans 16 residues. In DNA, the CDR3 is TGTGCCAGCAGTTTAGACGCCCTTATCCCTTCCTACGAGCAGTACTTC. Translation: CASSLDALIPSYEQYF.

This clonotype was counted between two and nine times. The chain links TRBV19 to TRBJ1-6; D unresolved. The CDR3 extends over 15 amino acids. CDR1 and CDR2 (germline): LNHDA, SQIVND (reference sequence). V lost 7 bases and J lost 0, with 10 bases in between. The chain's CDR3 is CASKSRGSYNSPLHF. Here the CDR3 DNA reads TGTGCCAGTAAGTCCCGCGGCTCCTATAATTCACCCCTCCACTTT.